This T cell receptor beta chain was identified during a study of blood T cell repertoires in COVID-19. From germline, CDR1 is MNHEY and CDR2 SVGEGT. V lost 5 bases and J lost 0, with 5 bases in between. This CDR3 has 14 amino acids. Profiling relied on immunoSEQ multiplex PCR, and the TCRdb table lists in-frame clones only, not all of them. The sample lists 150,000 to 200,000 clones, roughly 88% occurring once. The receptor was isolated from a woman between 50 and 59 years old who had recovered from COVID-19. V gene TRBV6-2 or TRBV6-3 combines with J gene TRBJ2-6; D remains ambiguous. Sequencing used PBMCs or T cells enriched from blood (not recorded which). DNA of the CDR3: TGTGCCAGCAGTACGGGCTCTGGGGCCAACGTCCTGACTTTC. It encodes CASSTGSGANVLTF.